One sample yielded the 32 T cell receptor beta chains listed below, sequenced in a study of shared clonotypes between healthy human individuals. The naive CD8 fraction comprised CD45RO-negative cells positively selected for CCR7 and excluded terminally differentiated effector memory CD45RA+ cells. The repertoire was sequenced with immunoSEQ multiplex PCR; TCRdb's copy has only in-frame clones and lacks some. The sample lists about 820,000 clones; about 92% were seen once. Sequenced: naive CD8+ T cells sorted from blood. The receptor set was obtained from a man younger than 45 in good health.

The chain uses TRBV4-1 and TRBJ2-1; D ambiguous. Trimming removed 5 bases from V and 0 bases from J, with 11 bases in between. Germline V CDR1 and CDR2: MGHRA, YSYEKL. CDR3 length: 15 amino acids. The CDR3 sequence is CASSSRLSSYNEQFF. CDR3 bases: TGCGCCAGCAGCTCCAGATTAAGCTCCTACAATGAGCAGTTCTTC.

The DNA for the CDR3 is TGTGCCAGCATACCTTGGGGGGGGCAGGTGCCGAATGAGCAGTTCTTC. Its protein product is CASIPWGGQVPNEQFF. The gene calls are TRBV28 and TRBJ2-1; maybe TRBD2 (7 bases). The CDR3 has 16 amino acids. The V gene lost 7 bases and the J gene lost 7 bases, with 23 bases spanning the gap. In germline, CDR1 is MDHEN, CDR2 SYDVKM.

The genes are TRBV27 and TRBJ2-7; 9 nucleotides line up with TRBD2. CDR1 and CDR2 (germline): MNHEY, SMNVEV (reference sequence). With 4 bases clipped from V and 6 bases from J, the junction kept 7 bases outside the gene matches. This CDR3 has 14 residues. CDR3: CASSYSGSLSEQYF. CDR3 DNA sequence: TGTGCCAGCAGTTATAGCGGGAGTCTGTCCGAGCAGTACTTC.

The rearrangement links TRBV5-6 to TRBJ1-5; 7 positions agree with TRBD1. V lost 0 bases and J lost 9; bases outside the gene matches: 15. This CDR3 is built from 17 residues. Germline assignment: CDR1 SGHDT and CDR2 YYEEEE. The CDR3 sequence: CASSLDSWDSLTGPQHF. CDR3 in DNA: TGTGCCAGCAGCTTGGATTCCTGGGACAGTCTCACGGGGCCCCAGCATTTT.

This clone appeared a single time. This chain links TRBV6-5 with TRBJ2-1, with D perhaps given as TRBD1 or TRBD2 (6 bases each). CDR1 and CDR2 (germline): MNHEY, SVGAGI. This CDR3 comprises 15 residues. Trimming stripped 6 bases from V and 2 bases from J, with 14 bases between. CDR3 DNA sequence: TGTGCCAGCAGCCCAGGGGAGGCACCCTACAATGAGCAGTTCTTC. Protein: CASSPGEAPYNEQFF.

The V and J genes are TRBV10-2 and TRBJ1-3; the D is unclear. Trimming took 6 bases from V and 4 from J, leaving 10 bases between them. The germline V gene has CDR1 WSHSY and CDR2 SAAADI. This CDR3 has 13 amino acids. In nucleotides, the CDR3 is TGCGCCAGCAGACCCGAAGGGGGAAACACCATATATTTT. Protein sequence: CASRPEGGNTIYF.

The genes are TRBV4-1 and TRBJ2-1; maybe TRBD1 (5 bases). Between the trimmed V and J ends, which lost 5 bases and 1 base, there was a span of 15 bases. Germline loops: CDR1 MGHRA, CDR2 YSYEKL. The CDR3 spans 16 residues. CDR3 sequence: CASSMGQGISYNEQFF. The CDR3, as DNA: TGCGCCAGCAGCATGGGGCAAGGGATATCCTACAATGAGCAGTTCTTC.

The rearrangement links TRBV27 to TRBJ2-1, with TRBD2 as a possible D gene (6 bases). The germline CDR1 and CDR2 sequences are MNHEY and SMNVEV (reference sequence). This CDR3 has 14 residues. V dropped 9 bases and J dropped 3 bases, with 15 bases sitting between them. The CDR3 reads CASRSVGGYNEQFF. The CDR3 region has the DNA TGTGCCAGTAGGTCCGTGGGGGGCTACAATGAGCAGTTCTTC.

Comments on this clone: Other DNA sequences within the sample encode an identical CDR3. This chain connects TRBV5-4 to TRBJ2-1; 8 bases line up with TRBD2. With V trimmed by 2 bases and J by 0 bases, 1 base remained unmatched. Germline CDR1 and CDR2: SGHNT and YYREEE (reference sequence). This CDR3 is 15 amino acids long. CDR3 protein: CASSFSGSSYNEQFF. CDR3 coding DNA: TGTGCCAGCAGCTTCAGCGGGAGCTCCTACAATGAGCAGTTCTTC.

Concerning this clone: Within the sample, other DNA sequences also encode this same CDR3. The rearrangement joins TRBV9 to TRBJ2-7; D is possibly TRBD2 (6 bases). Trimming stripped 0 bases from V and 4 bases from J, with 11 bases between. Germline V gene lookup returns CDR1 SGDLS and CDR2 YYNGEE. The CDR3 totals 14 residues. This chain's CDR3 is CASSVGSGSYEQYF. The DNA for the CDR3 is TGTGCCAGCAGCGTAGGTAGCGGTTCATACGAGCAGTACTTC.

The J gene is TRBJ2-3, the V gene TRBV29-1; TRBD1 or TRBD2 may be the D gene (6 bases each). The CDR3 is made up of 15 amino acids. V lost 4 bases and J 0 bases, leaving 14 bases between the germline ends. Germline V gene lookup returns CDR1 SQVTM and CDR2 ANQGSEA. The CDR3, as DNA: TGCAGCGTTGTTGCGAGGGGGACTAGCACAGATACGCAGTATTTT. This gives the protein CSVVARGTSTDTQYF.

The chain employs TRBV7-9 and TRBJ2-1; the match to TRBD2 covers 14 bases. This CDR3 comprises 17 residues. CDR1 and CDR2 from the germline V gene are SEHNR and FQNEAQ (reference sequence). Germline trimming cut 5 bases from V and 10 bases from J; bases unmatched to any gene: 13. The CDR3: CASSLDNPGLAGVEQFF. CDR3 in DNA: TGTGCCAGCAGCCTAGATAACCCGGGACTAGCGGGAGTAGAGCAGTTCTTC.

The chain combines TRBV7-9 with TRBJ2-3; D is ambiguous. V lost 3 bases and J 0 bases, leaving 10 bases between the germline ends. CDR3 length: 15 amino acids. Germline V gene lookup returns CDR1 SEHNR and CDR2 FQNEAQ (reference sequence). The CDR3 DNA follows: TGTGCCAGCAGCTTCCGACGGCCAAGCACAGATACGCAGTATTTT. This encodes CASSFRRPSTDTQYF.

The sample holds many counts of this clone. The J gene is TRBJ2-1, the V gene TRBV4-1; TRBD2 aligns across 8 bases. Germline CDR1 and CDR2: MGHRA and YSYEKL. With 5 bases clipped from V and 8 bases from J, the junction kept 11 bases outside the gene matches. This CDR3 contains 15 residues. CDR3 sequence (DNA): TGCGCCAGCAGCGCCCCCGGGACTAGTAACGATGAGCAGTTCTTC. Its protein is CASSAPGTSNDEQFF.

This rearrangement joins TRBV28 to TRBJ1-1; TRBD1 matches at 9 bases. V trimming: 6 bases; J trimming: 5 bases; junction bases outside the gene matches: 7. Germline V CDR1 and CDR2: MDHEN, SYDVKM. The CDR3 is made up of 14 amino acids. CDR3 DNA: TGTGCCAGCAGCAAAGGACAGGGGCGGACTGAAGCTTTCTTT. The encoded protein is CASSKGQGRTEAFF.

The rearrangement links TRBV19 to TRBJ2-2; the match to TRBD2 covers 9 bases. Germline V gene data show CDR1 as LNHDA and CDR2 as SQIVND (reference sequence). V shed 5 bases and J 2 bases; nucleotides not matched to a gene: 6. This CDR3 has 16 residues. The CDR3 loop is CASSPIAGVNTGELFF. DNA of the CDR3: TGTGCCAGTAGTCCTATAGCGGGGGTCAACACCGGGGAGCTGTTTTTT.

The rearrangement links TRBV6-1 to TRBJ1-5; a weak D match, TRBD1 (5 bases). CDR1 MNHNS and CDR2 SASEGT come from the germline V gene. The length of the CDR3 is 15 residues. Trimming took off 9 bases at V and 4 bases at J, with 19 bases between the two ends. CDR3 residues: CASSDNGHFNQPQHF. In DNA, the CDR3 is TGTGCCAGTTCGGACAATGGACATTTTAATCAGCCCCAGCATTTT.

CDR3 sequence: CASTPDRFGYTF. As DNA, the CDR3 is TGTGCCAGCACCCCGGATCGCTTTGGCTACACCTTC. The rearrangement links TRBV6-5 to TRBJ1-2; D ambiguous. This CDR3 comprises 12 residues. Looked up from germline, CDR1 is MNHEY and CDR2 is SVGAGI. V dropped 7 bases and J dropped 7 bases, with 13 bases sitting between them.

Notes on this clone: Other DNA sequences in the same sample also yield this CDR3. This chain connects TRBV2 to TRBJ2-7; weak D call: TRBD1 (5 bases). CDR1 SNHLY and CDR2 FYNNEI come from the germline V gene. Trimming stripped 3 bases from V and 3 bases from J, with 9 bases between. CDR3 length equals 13 residues. This CDR3 reads CASSDGQGYEQYF. CDR3 bases: TGTGCCAGCAGTGATGGTCAGGGCTACGAGCAGTACTTC.

V gene TRBV15 combines with J gene TRBJ2-4, with 9 bases that match TRBD2. The length of the CDR3 is 14 residues. J lost 5 bases, V lost 3 bases, and 2 bases had no gene match. The V gene's germline CDR1 is LNHNV and CDR2 YYDKDF (reference sequence). CDR3 in amino acids: CATSRGLAENIQYF. The CDR3 nucleotides are TGTGCCACCAGCAGGGGACTAGCAGAAAACATTCAGTACTTC.

This rearrangement joins TRBV7-9 to TRBJ2-5; weak D call: TRBD2 (6 bases). This CDR3 has 18 amino acids. Germline loops: CDR1 SEHNR, CDR2 FQNEAQ (reference sequence). Trimming pared 5 bases from V and 2 bases from J, leaving 24 bases between. The chain's CDR3 is CASSPDWRDEVWQETQYF. CDR3 DNA: TGTGCCAGCAGCCCCGACTGGAGGGACGAAGTTTGGCAAGAGACCCAGTACTTC. The whole variable domain, remainder taken from reference TRBV7-9 and TRBJ2-5, is DTGVSQNPRHKITKRGQNVTFRCDPISEHNRLYWYRQTLGQGPEFLTYFQNEAQLEKSRLLSDRFSAERPKGSFSTLEIQRTEQGDSAMYLCASSPDWRDEVWQETQYFGPGTRLLVL.

This clone came up a few times. Other DNA sequences within the sample encode an identical CDR3. The chain combines TRBV10-2 with TRBJ2-7; no reliable D call. The V gene's germline CDR1 is WSHSY and CDR2 SAAADI. The CDR3 has 12 residues. With 4 bases removed from V and 0 bases from J, the gap between germline ends came to 4 bases. The CDR3 loop is CASSGDSYEQYF. The CDR3, as DNA: TGCGCCAGCAGTGGGGACTCCTACGAGCAGTACTTC.

The CDR3 nucleotides are TGTGCCAGCAGCTTAGGCCAGGGTTGGGGACGCACAGATACGCAGTATTTT. Translated: CASSLGQGWGRTDTQYF. The chain combines TRBV11-2 with TRBJ2-3; D is possibly TRBD1 or TRBD2 (5 bases each). CDR1 SGHAT and CDR2 FQNNGV come from the germline V gene. CDR3 length equals 17 residues. Trimming cost V 1 base and J 1 base, with 15 bases left between them.

The chain uses TRBV7-9 and TRBJ1-1; no reliable D call. Trimming took 5 bases from V and 3 from J, leaving 7 bases between them. The length of the CDR3 is 12 residues. CDR1 SEHNR and CDR2 FQNEAQ come from the germline V gene (reference sequence). The CDR3 region has the DNA TGTGCCAGCAGCCTAGGGTACACTGAAGCTTTCTTT. This codes for CASSLGYTEAFF.

The rearrangement uses TRBV11-2 and TRBJ2-7; 11 bases match TRBD2. The V gene's germline CDR1 is SGHAT and CDR2 FQNNGV. The ends lost 6 bases at V and 1 base at J; junction bases unmatched: 5. This CDR3 is 15 amino acids long. The CDR3, as DNA: TGTGCCAGCAGACCGACTAGCGGGAAGTCCTACGAGCAGTACTTC. It specifies CASRPTSGKSYEQYF. The full variable domain, its missing parts supplied by reference TRBV11-2 and TRBJ2-7, is EAGVAQSPRYKIIEKRQSVAFWCNPISGHATLYWYQQILGQGPKLLIQFQNNGVVDDSQLPKDRFSAERLKGVDSTLKIQPAKLEDSAVYLCASRPTSGKSYEQYFGPGTRLTVT.

The chain carries TRBV7-9 and TRBJ2-1; no clear D. The CDR3 runs 12 residues. The V end lost 1 base, the J end lost 9 bases, and 7 bases lay between the germline ends. The germline V gene has CDR1 SEHNR and CDR2 FQNEAQ (reference sequence). The CDR3 sequence is CASSLDSGEQFF. In nucleotides, the CDR3 is TGTGCCAGCAGCTTAGATAGTGGTGAGCAGTTCTTC. The full variable domain, completed using reference TRBV7-9 and TRBJ2-1, is DTGVSQNPRHKITKRGQNVTFRCDPISEHNRLYWYRQTLGQGPEFLTYFQNEAQLEKSRLLSDRFSAERPKGSFSTLEIQRTEQGDSAMYLCASSLDSGEQFFGPGTRLTVL.

The chain joins TRBV7-6 to TRBJ2-7; D is undetermined. The germline V gene has CDR1 SGHVS and CDR2 FNYEAQ. V was pared by 1 base and J by 1 base, with 11 bases between. The CDR3 is made up of 15 amino acids. In DNA form, the CDR3 reads TGTGCCAGCAGCTTAGAGCAGAGCGTTTCCTACGAGCAGTACTTC. It is translated as CASSLEQSVSYEQYF.

The chain combines TRBV19 with TRBJ2-3; the D gene is possibly TRBD1 (6 bases). CDR1 LNHDA and CDR2 SQIVND come from the germline V gene (reference sequence). The CDR3 length is 15 residues. V was pared by 6 bases and J by 1 base, with 14 bases between. CDR3: CASRDRESRTDTQYF. The CDR3, as DNA: TGTGCCAGTAGGGACAGAGAATCTCGCACAGATACGCAGTATTTT.

The chain recombines TRBV9 with TRBJ1-1, with D perhaps matching TRBD1 (5 bases). Germline values: CDR1 SGDLS, CDR2 YYNGEE. CDR3 length equals 14 residues. The V gene lost 6 bases and the J gene lost 0 bases, with 12 bases spanning the gap. This CDR3 is CASTTTDMNTEAFF. The CDR3 DNA sequence: TGTGCCAGCACAACGACAGATATGAACACTGAAGCTTTCTTT.

The rearrangement uses TRBV28 and TRBJ1-5, with D hard to call. CDR3 length: 15 amino acids. Germline V CDR1 and CDR2: MDHEN, SYDVKM. The V gene lost 6 bases and the J gene lost 3 bases, with 15 bases spanning the gap. This CDR3 reads CASRFGLTLNQPQHF. CDR3 sequence (DNA): TGTGCCAGCAGATTCGGTTTGACCCTCAATCAGCCCCAGCATTTT.

On this clone: An end of the junction differs from the germline gene, which may be a read error. V usage is TRBV29-1 and J usage is TRBJ1-2; the D is unclear. There are 12 residues in the CDR3. Germline CDR1 is SQVTM and CDR2 is ANQGSEA. CDR3 residues: CSVEGPRYGYTF. CDR3 in DNA: TGCAGCGTGGAAGGCCCACGCTATGGCTACACCTTC.

The chain links TRBV7-9 to TRBJ2-1, with 9 bases that match TRBD1. With 8 bases clipped from V and 2 bases from J, the junction kept 7 bases outside the gene matches. CDR3 size: 15 residues. From germline, CDR1 is SEHNR and CDR2 FQNEAQ (reference sequence). CDR3 amino acids: CASVKQGATYNEQFF. The CDR3 DNA follows: TGTGCCAGCGTAAAACAGGGGGCTACCTACAATGAGCAGTTCTTC.